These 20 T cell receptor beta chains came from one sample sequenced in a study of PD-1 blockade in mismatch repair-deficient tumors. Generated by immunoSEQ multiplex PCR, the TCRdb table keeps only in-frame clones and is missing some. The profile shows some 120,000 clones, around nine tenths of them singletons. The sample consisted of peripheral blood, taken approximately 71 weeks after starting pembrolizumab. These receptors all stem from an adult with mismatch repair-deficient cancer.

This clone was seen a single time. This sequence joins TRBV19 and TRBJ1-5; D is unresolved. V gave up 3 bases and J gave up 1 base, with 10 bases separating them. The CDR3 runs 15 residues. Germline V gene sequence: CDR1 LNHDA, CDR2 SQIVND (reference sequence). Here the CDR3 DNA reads TGTGCCAGTAGTATCGGGTTTTGGAGCAATCAGCCCCAGCATTTT. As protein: CASSIGFWSNQPQHF.

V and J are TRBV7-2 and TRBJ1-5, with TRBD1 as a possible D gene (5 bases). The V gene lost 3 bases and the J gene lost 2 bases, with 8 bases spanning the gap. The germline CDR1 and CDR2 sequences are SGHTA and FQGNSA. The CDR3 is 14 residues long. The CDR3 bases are TGTGCCAGCAGCTTTGCCAGGGGCAATCAGCCCCAGCATTTT. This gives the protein CASSFARGNQPQHF. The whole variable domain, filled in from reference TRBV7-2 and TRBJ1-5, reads GAGVSQSPSNKVTEKGKDVELRCDPISGHTALYWYRQSLGQGLEFLIYFQGNSAPDKSGLPSDRFSAERTGGSVSTLTIQRTQQEDSAVYLCASSFARGNQPQHFGDGTRLSIL.

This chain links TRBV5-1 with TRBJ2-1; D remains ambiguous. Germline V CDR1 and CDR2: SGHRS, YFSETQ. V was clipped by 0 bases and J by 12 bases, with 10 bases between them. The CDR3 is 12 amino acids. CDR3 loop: CASSLGALGQFF. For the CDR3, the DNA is TGCGCCAGCAGCTTGGGGGCTTTGGGGCAGTTCTTC.

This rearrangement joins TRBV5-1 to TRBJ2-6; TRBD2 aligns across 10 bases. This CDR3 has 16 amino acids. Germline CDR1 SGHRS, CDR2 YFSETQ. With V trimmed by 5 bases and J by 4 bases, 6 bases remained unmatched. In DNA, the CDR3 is TGCGCCAGCAGTTCGGGACTAGCGACAGGGGCCAACGTCCTGACTTTC. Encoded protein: CASSSGLATGANVLTF.

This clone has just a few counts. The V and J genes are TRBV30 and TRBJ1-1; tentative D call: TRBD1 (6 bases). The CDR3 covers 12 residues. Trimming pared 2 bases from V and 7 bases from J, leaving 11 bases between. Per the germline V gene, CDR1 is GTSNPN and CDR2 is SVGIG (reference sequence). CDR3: CAWSQTQGEAFF. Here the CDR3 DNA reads TGTGCCTGGAGTCAAACACAGGGTGAAGCTTTCTTT.

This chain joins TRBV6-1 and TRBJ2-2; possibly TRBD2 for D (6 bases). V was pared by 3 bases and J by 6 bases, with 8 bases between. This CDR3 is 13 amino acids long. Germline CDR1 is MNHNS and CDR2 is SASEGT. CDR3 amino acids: CASSDREAGELFF. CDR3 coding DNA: TGTGCCAGCAGTGACAGGGAGGCCGGGGAGCTGTTTTTT.

The CDR3 bases are TGTGCCAGCAGTTCGCCGGGACTAGCCTACGAGCAGTACTTC. It encodes CASSSPGLAYEQYF. The rearrangement uses TRBV28 and TRBJ2-7; 8 bases agree with TRBD2. Germline V gene data show CDR1 as MDHEN and CDR2 as SYDVKM. The CDR3 consists of 14 residues. After removal of 4 bases from V and 2 bases from J, the junction contained 4 bases not matched to a gene.

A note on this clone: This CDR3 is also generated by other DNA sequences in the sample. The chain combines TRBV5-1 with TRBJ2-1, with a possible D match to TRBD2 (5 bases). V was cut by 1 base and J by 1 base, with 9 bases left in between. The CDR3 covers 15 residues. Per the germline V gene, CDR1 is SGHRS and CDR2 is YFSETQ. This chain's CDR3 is CASSLTGSSYNEQFF. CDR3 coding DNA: TGCGCCAGCAGCTTGACGGGGTCTTCCTACAATGAGCAGTTCTTC.

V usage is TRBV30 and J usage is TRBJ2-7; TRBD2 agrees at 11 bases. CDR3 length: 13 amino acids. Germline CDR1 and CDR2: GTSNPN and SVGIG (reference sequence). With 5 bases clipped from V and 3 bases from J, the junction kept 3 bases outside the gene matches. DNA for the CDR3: TGTGCCTGGGGAGGACTAGCGGGCTACGAGCAGTACTTC. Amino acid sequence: CAWGGLAGYEQYF.

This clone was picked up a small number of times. CDR3 sequence (DNA): TGTGCCAGCAGTAGAGCCCCCTACGAGCAGTACTTC. Translation gives CASSRAPYEQYF. The rearrangement links TRBV6-1 to TRBJ2-7; D call uncertain. V was shortened by 5 bases and J by 2 bases, with 7 bases between the two germline ends. CDR1 is MNHNS and CDR2 is SASEGT in the germline V gene. The CDR3 has 12 residues.

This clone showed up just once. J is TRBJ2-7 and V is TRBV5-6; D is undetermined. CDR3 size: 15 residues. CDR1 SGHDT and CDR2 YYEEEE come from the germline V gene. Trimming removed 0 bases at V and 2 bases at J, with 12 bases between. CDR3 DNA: TGTGCCAGCAGCTTGGGTACTCATCTGCCCTACGAGCAGTACTTC. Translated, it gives CASSLGTHLPYEQYF. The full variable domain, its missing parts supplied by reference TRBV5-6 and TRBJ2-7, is DAGVTQSPTHLIKTRGQQVTLRCSPKSGHDTVSWYQQALGQGPQFIFQYYEEEERQRGNFPDRFSGHQFPNYSSELNVNALLLGDSALYLCASSLGTHLPYEQYFGPGTRLTVT.

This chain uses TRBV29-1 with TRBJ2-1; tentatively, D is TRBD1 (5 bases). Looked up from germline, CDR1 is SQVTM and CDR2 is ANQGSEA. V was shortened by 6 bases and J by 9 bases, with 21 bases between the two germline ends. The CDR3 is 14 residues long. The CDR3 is CSVRQSPVLAEQFF. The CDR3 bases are TGCAGCGTCCGACAGAGCCCTGTTTTAGCTGAGCAGTTCTTC.

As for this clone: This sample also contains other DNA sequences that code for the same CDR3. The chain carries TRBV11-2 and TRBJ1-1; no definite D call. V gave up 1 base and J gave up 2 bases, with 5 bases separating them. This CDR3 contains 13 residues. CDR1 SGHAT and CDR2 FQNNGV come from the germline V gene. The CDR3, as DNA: TGTGCCAGCAGCTTAGTACGAAACACTGAAGCTTTCTTT. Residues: CASSLVRNTEAFF.

DNA for the CDR3: TGTGCCAGCAGTCGGCGGCAGGGAACTAATGAAAAACTGTTTTTT. Protein sequence: CASSRRQGTNEKLFF. The rearrangement links TRBV6-5 to TRBJ1-4; D is possibly TRBD1 (5 bases). CDR1 MNHEY and CDR2 SVGAGI come from the germline V gene. The CDR3 sequence is 15 residues long. V lost 5 bases to trimming and J lost 1 base, with 11 bases between them.

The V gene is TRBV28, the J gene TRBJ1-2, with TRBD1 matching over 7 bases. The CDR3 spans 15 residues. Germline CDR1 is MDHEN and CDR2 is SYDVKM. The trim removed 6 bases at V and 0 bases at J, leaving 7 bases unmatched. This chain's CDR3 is CASRPQGTSNYGYTF. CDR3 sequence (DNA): TGTGCCAGCAGGCCACAGGGGACTTCTAACTATGGCTACACCTTC.

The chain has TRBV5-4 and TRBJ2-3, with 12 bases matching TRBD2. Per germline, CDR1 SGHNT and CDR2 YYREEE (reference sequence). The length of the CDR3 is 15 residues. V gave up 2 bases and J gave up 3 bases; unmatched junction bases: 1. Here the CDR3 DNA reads TGTGCCAGCAGCTTCCTAGCGGGAGGGACAGATACGCAGTATTTT. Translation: CASSFLAGGTDTQYF.

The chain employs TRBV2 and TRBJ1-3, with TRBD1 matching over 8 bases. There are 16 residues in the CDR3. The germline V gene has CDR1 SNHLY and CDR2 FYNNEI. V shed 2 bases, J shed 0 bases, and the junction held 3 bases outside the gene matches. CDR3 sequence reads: CASSERQGSSGNTIYF. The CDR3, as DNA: TGTGCCAGCAGTGAAAGACAGGGGAGCTCTGGAAACACCATATATTTT.

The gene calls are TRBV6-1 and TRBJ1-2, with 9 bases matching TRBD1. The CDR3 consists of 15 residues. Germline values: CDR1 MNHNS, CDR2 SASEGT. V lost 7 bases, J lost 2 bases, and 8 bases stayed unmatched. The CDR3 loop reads CASMGDRGVNYGYTF. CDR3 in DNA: TGTGCCAGCATGGGAGACAGGGGGGTAAACTATGGCTACACCTTC.

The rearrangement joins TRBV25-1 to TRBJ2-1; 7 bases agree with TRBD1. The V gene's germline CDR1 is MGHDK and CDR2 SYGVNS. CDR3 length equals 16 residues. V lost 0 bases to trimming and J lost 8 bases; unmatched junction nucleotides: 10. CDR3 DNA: TGTGCCAGCAGTGAATATTCTACAGGGGAGAGAGATGAGCAGTTCTTC. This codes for CASSEYSTGERDEQFF.

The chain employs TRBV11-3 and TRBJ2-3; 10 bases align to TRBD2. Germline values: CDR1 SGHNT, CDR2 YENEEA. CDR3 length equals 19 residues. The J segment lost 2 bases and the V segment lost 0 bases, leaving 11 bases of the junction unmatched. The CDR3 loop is CASSLDPASGRAPTDTQYF. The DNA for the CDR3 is TGTGCCAGCAGCTTAGATCCCGCGAGCGGGAGGGCCCCCACAGATACGCAGTATTTT.